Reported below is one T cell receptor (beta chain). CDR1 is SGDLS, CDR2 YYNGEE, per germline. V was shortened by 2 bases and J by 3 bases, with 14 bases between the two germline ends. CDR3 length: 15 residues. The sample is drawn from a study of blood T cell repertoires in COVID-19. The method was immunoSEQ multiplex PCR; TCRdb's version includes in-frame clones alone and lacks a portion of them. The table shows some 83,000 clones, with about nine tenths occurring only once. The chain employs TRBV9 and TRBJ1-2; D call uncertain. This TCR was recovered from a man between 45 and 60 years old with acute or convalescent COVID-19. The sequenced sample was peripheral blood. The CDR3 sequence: CASSVNTMQHYGYTF. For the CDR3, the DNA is TGTGCCAGCAGCGTCAACACAATGCAACACTATGGCTACACCTTC.